Described below is a single T cell receptor (beta chain) sequence and its context. This record comes from a study of cytomegalovirus exposure and HLA in healthy donors. With 7 bases removed from V and 0 bases from J, the gap between germline ends came to 10 bases. From germline, CDR1 is LNHDA and CDR2 SQIVND (reference sequence). CDR3 length: 14 amino acids. The PCR was carried out with 60 Vbeta primers and 13 Jbeta primers. Original processing methods: Later, tens of millions of unique TCR beta chains were counted in an analysis, and some 11 million of them were shared. Clones were read by immunoSEQ multiplex PCR, and TCRdb kept only the in-frame ones, dropping some. Clone size and the V and J calls come from that table; the DNA yielded D and trimming. The table lists some 100,000 clones, around 75% of them singletons.

This TCR was recovered from a woman aged 18-35 years in good health and CMV-seropositive. V usage is TRBV19 and J usage is TRBJ1-5; TRBD1 might be the D (5 bases). Specimen: PBMCs. In DNA form, the CDR3 reads TGTGCCAGTAAGACAGAGAATAGCAATCAGCCCCAGCATTTT. This sequence encodes CASKTENSNQPQHF.